A single sample is the source of the 18 T cell receptor beta chains below, sequenced in a study of CD8 T cells in ankylosing spondylitis. TCRdb reprocessed the 5' RACE reads with MiXCR, giving one entry per CDR3 protein. The sample holds around 320,000 distinct CDR3 sequences, roughly 20% seen once. Sequencing was performed on blood, either unsorted or a sorted T cell fraction (not recorded which). Every receptor here comes from a female donor with ankylosing spondylitis or in good health (not recorded which).

This chain connects TRBV12-3 or TRBV12-4 to TRBJ1-5; D is perhaps TRBD1 (5 bases). The CDR3 is made up of 14 amino acids. V was pared by 5 bases and J by 3 bases, with 11 bases between. CDR3 sequence (DNA): TGTGCCAGCAGTCCCGGGACGGCCAATCAGCCCCAGCATTTT. Its protein product is CASSPGTANQPQHF.

This clonotype was observed many times. This rearrangement joins TRBV20-1 to TRBJ2-6; D is undetermined. The CDR3 runs to 15 residues. V dropped 4 bases and J dropped 1 base, with 11 bases sitting between them. Germline V gives CDR1 DFQATT, CDR2 SNEGSKA (reference sequence). The CDR3 reads CSATRHKSGANVLTF. In DNA, the CDR3 is TGCAGTGCTACTCGACACAAATCTGGGGCCAACGTCCTGACTTTC.

This clonotype was observed at least ten times. The chain is built from TRBV10-3 and TRBJ2-2; D gene unclear. The CDR3 is 16 residues long. Trimming stripped 10 bases from V and 2 bases from J, with 20 bases between. The V gene's germline CDR1 is ENHRY and CDR2 SYGVKD. CDR3 coding DNA: TGTGCCACCCAGGCAAGAGCTTCTGTAAACACCGGGGAGCTGTTTTTT. This translates into CATQARASVNTGELFF.

V usage is TRBV5-1 and J usage is TRBJ2-5, with D possibly matching TRBD1 (6 bases). The germline gives CDR1 SGHRS, CDR2 YFSETQ. The V end was cut by 0 bases, the J end by 5 bases, with 11 bases between. CDR3 length: 14 residues. CDR3 residues: CASSLVSGVETQYF. CDR3 sequence (DNA): TGCGCCAGCAGCTTGGTTTCAGGGGTGGAGACCCAGTACTTC.

The rearrangement links TRBV2 to TRBJ1-4; D call uncertain. Germline V gene lookup returns CDR1 SNHLY and CDR2 FYNNEI. The CDR3 length is 13 residues. Trimming took off 6 bases at V and 8 bases at J, with 13 bases between the two ends. The CDR3 loop is CASRDGLKEKLFF. CDR3 nucleotide sequence: TGTGCCAGCAGGGACGGGTTGAAGGAAAAACTGTTTTTT.

This clonotype was counted a few times. The V and J genes are TRBV5-1 and TRBJ2-1; D uncertain. CDR3 length: 13 amino acids. Germline V gives CDR1 SGHRS, CDR2 YFSETQ. V was trimmed by 0 bases and J by 5 bases, leaving 6 bases between them. This CDR3 is CASSLVPNNEQFF. CDR3 DNA sequence: TGCGCCAGCAGCTTGGTCCCAAACAATGAGCAGTTCTTC.

This clonotype was picked up a small number of times. The chain uses TRBV7-2 and TRBJ2-1; 8 bases match TRBD2. The junction had 13 bases not matched to a gene; V was cut back by 3 bases and J by 9 bases. Per germline, CDR1 SGHTA and CDR2 FQGNSA. This CDR3 contains 16 residues. The CDR3 DNA reads as TGTGCCAGCAGCTTGGCGAGCGGGAGTATCGGGCGTGAGCAGTTCTTC. Its translation is CASSLASGSIGREQFF.

The chain carries TRBV5-6 and TRBJ2-7; a possible D gene is TRBD1 (5 bases). The CDR3 loop spans 15 amino acids. Between the trimmed V and J ends, which lost 2 bases and 3 bases, there was a span of 15 bases. The V gene's germline CDR1 is SGHDT and CDR2 YYEEEE. The CDR3 coding sequence is TGTGCCAGCAGCTTTGGACACAGTGGGGTCTACGAGCAGTACTTC. It translates to CASSFGHSGVYEQYF.

V usage is TRBV4-2 and J usage is TRBJ2-1, with 8 bases identical to TRBD2. CDR3 size: 16 residues. The germline V gene encodes CDR1 LGHNA and CDR2 YNFKEQ. Trimming at V came to 5 bases and at J to 8 bases, leaving 14 bases not matched to a gene. The CDR3, as DNA: TGTGCCAGCAGCTTAACACTGGCGGGAGGTATAGATGAGCAGTTCTTC. It specifies CASSLTLAGGIDEQFF.

This clonotype has just a few counts. This chain connects TRBV11-2 to TRBJ2-1, with D possibly being TRBD2 (6 bases). Germline lookup yields CDR1 SGHAT and CDR2 FQNNGV. V was pared by 5 bases and J by 0 bases, with 14 bases between. This CDR3 is 16 amino acids long. The CDR3 region is CASSKTHGSSYNEQFF. The CDR3 DNA follows: TGTGCCAGCAGCAAGACCCACGGGAGCTCCTACAATGAGCAGTTCTTC.

This clonotype showed up just a few times. J is TRBJ2-2 and V is TRBV12-3 or TRBV12-4; D call uncertain. V shed 4 bases and J shed 4 bases, with 7 bases lying between them. This CDR3 spans 13 amino acids. The chain's CDR3 is CASSWALTGELFF. The CDR3 DNA sequence: TGTGCCAGCAGTTGGGCCCTCACCGGGGAGCTGTTTTTT.

The chain couples TRBV7-2 to TRBJ2-7; D is possibly TRBD1 or TRBD2 (5 bases each). CDR3 size: 13 residues. Per germline, CDR1 SGHTA and CDR2 FQGNSA. Trimming shortened V by 1 base and J by 4 bases, and 8 bases separated the two germline ends. CDR3 loop: CASSLVGTYEQYF. For the CDR3, the DNA is TGTGCCAGCAGCTTAGTCGGGACGTACGAGCAGTACTTC. Full variable domain (rest looked up from reference TRBV7-2 and TRBJ2-7): GAGVSQSPSNKVTEKGKDVELRCDPISGHTALYWYRQSLGQGLEFLIYFQGNSAPDKSGLPSDRFSAERTGGSVSTLTIQRTQQEDSAVYLCASSLVGTYEQYFGPGTRLTVT.

The V and J genes are TRBV9 and TRBJ2-1, with D unresolved. From germline, CDR1 is SGDLS and CDR2 YYNGEE. Trimming took 1 base from V and 9 from J, leaving 8 bases between them. The CDR3 is 12 residues long. CDR3 nucleotides: TGTGCCAGCAGCGTACGACCGAGTGAGCAGTTCTTC. This translates into CASSVRPSEQFF.

This clonotype has only a few counts. V usage is TRBV15 and J usage is TRBJ2-4; D is undetermined. Germline V gene data show CDR1 as LNHNV and CDR2 as YYDKDF (reference sequence). With 5 bases removed from V and 1 base from J, the gap between germline ends came to 9 bases. This CDR3 has 14 amino acids. DNA of the CDR3: TGTGCCACCAGCGCCGGAGTTGCCAAAAACATTCAGTACTTC. It translates to CATSAGVAKNIQYF.

This clonotype was seen repeatedly, ten times or more. The chain combines TRBV25-1 with TRBJ2-7; D is undetermined. V was trimmed by 1 base and J by 2 bases, leaving 15 bases between them. Germline CDR1 and CDR2: MGHDK and SYGVNS. The CDR3 is made up of 16 amino acids. CDR3 coding DNA: TGTGCCAGCAGTGAATCTCGGACCCCAAAGACCTACGAGCAGTACTTC. This sequence encodes CASSESRTPKTYEQYF.

The rearrangement joins TRBV3-1 to TRBJ2-1; D not certain. Germline V gene lookup returns CDR1 LGHDT and CDR2 YNNKEL (reference sequence). Trimming took off 5 bases at V and 10 bases at J, with 9 bases between the two ends. The CDR3 contains 11 residues. The DNA for the CDR3 is TGTGCCAGCAGCAAGATGTACGAGCAGTTCTTC. This translates into CASSKMYEQFF.

This clonotype turned up a few times. The J gene is TRBJ2-5, the V gene TRBV5-1; 9 bases map to TRBD1. CDR3 length equals 16 residues. Germline V gene lookup returns CDR1 SGHRS and CDR2 YFSETQ. The trim removed 5 bases at V and 5 bases at J, leaving 13 bases unmatched. This chain's CDR3 is CASSPTTGGKGETQYF. CDR3 DNA: TGCGCCAGCAGTCCAACGACAGGGGGTAAAGGGGAGACCCAGTACTTC.

The rearrangement links TRBV24-1 to TRBJ1-2; no clear D. Germline V gene lookup returns CDR1 KGHDR and CDR2 SFDVKD. CDR3 length equals 14 residues. Trimming took off 9 bases at V and 3 bases at J, with 16 bases between the two ends. For the CDR3, the DNA is TGTGCCACCGGAGGCGGAGGGTTTGACTATGGCTACACCTTC. Residues: CATGGGGFDYGYTF.